Sequencing of this T cell receptor (beta chain) was carried out in a study of PD-1 blockade in classical Hodgkin lymphoma. Study results and limitations: By cycle point C4D1, TCR diversity had risen significantly in CD4+ cells (but not CD8+ cells). Newly diagnosed patients reportedly trailed healthy donors in baseline TCR diversity. Patients starting nivolumab less than 1 year after ASCT had lower diversity and were excluded from later analyses.

The V gene lost 1 base and the J gene lost 6 bases, with 11 bases spanning the gap. The CDR3 runs to 14 residues. Looked up from germline, CDR1 is SEHNR and CDR2 is FQNEAQ (reference sequence). TCRdb's copy holds only in-frame clones and misses some; the assay was immunoSEQ multiplex PCR. The sample gives over 10,000 clones, approximately 91% of which show up once; less than 1% is in the top ten. This clone was observed once. Its antigen remains unknown. Time point meaning: cycle 4 day 1 (C4D1), after less than 7 weeks of nivolumab. Each and every patient relapsed after autologous stem cell transplantation, and patients got differing brentuximab vedotin exposure. Researchers used magnetic negative selection to pull out pure CD4+ T cells from thawed PBMCs.

The chain carries TRBV7-9 and TRBJ2-3; D remains unclear. The specimen was CD4+ T cells from blood, collected before the fourth cycle of nivolumab. This receptor was identified in a human donor with classical Hodgkin lymphoma. CDR3 in DNA: TGTGCCAGCAGCTTAGGGACGTCCGTGGATACGCAGTATTTT. It specifies CASSLGTSVDTQYF.